The source of this T cell receptor (beta chain) is a study of blood T cell repertoires in COVID-19. About the study: T cells, B-cell-depleted T cells, or PBMCs supplied cDNA or gDNA.

The trim removed 5 bases at V and 4 bases at J, leaving 4 bases unmatched. CDR1 and CDR2 from the germline V gene are MNHEY and SMNVEV (reference sequence). The CDR3 runs to 13 residues. Methods used by the authors: Quantification of nucleated cells was approximated via reference gene primer amplification. Clones were read by immunoSEQ multiplex PCR, and TCRdb kept only the in-frame ones, dropping some. From that table come the V and J calls and clone size; the DNA was used to work out D and trimming. The sample consists of hundreds of thousands of clones, 70% to 90% of them appearing once. The chain uses TRBV27 and TRBJ1-2; TRBD1 aligns across 7 bases. Sequencing was performed on peripheral blood. The source of this sequence is a young man with active or convalescent COVID-19. In nucleotides, the CDR3 is TGTGCCAGCAGTACAGGGGTAGGCTATGGCTACACCTTC. It codes for CASSTGVGYGYTF.